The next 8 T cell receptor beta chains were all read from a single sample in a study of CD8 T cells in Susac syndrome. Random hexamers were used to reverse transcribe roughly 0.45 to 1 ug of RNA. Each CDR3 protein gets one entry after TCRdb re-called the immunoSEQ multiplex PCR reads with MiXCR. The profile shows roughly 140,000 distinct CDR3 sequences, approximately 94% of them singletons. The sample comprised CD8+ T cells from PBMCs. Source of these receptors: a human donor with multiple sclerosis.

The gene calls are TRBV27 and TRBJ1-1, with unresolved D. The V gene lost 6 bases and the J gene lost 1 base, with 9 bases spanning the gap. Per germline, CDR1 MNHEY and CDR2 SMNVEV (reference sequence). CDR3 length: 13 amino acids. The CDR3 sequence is CASRELTNTEAFF. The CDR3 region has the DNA TGTGCCAGCAGGGAATTGACGAACACTGAAGCTTTCTTT.

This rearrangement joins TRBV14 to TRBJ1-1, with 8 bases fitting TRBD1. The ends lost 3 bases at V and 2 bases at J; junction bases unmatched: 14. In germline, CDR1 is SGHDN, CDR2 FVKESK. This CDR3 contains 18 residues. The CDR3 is CASSQESRGTGRNTEAFF. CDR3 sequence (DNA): TGTGCCAGCAGCCAGGAGAGTAGGGGGACAGGTCGAAACACTGAAGCTTTCTTT.

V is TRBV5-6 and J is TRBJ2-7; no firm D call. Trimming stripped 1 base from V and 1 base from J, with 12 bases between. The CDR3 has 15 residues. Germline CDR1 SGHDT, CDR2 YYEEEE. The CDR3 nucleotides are TGTGCCAGCAGCTTGCGAGACATGGGATCCTACGAGCAGTACTTC. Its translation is CASSLRDMGSYEQYF.

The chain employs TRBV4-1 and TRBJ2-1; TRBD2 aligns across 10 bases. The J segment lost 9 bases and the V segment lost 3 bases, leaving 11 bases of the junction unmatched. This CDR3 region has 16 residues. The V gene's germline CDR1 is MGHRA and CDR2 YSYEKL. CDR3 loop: CASSQALAGEIAEQFF. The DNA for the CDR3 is TGCGCCAGCAGCCAGGCTCTAGCGGGGGAGATCGCTGAGCAGTTCTTC.

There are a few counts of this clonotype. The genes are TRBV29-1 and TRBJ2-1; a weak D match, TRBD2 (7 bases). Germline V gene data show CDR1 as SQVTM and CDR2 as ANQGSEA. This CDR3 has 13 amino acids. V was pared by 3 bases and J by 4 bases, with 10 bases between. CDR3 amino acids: CSVDRGGYNEQFF. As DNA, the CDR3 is TGCAGCGTTGATAGGGGGGGTTACAATGAGCAGTTCTTC.

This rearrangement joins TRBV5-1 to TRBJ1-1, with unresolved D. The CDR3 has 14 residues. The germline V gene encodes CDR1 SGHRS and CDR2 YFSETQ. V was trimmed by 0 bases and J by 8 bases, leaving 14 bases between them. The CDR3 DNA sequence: TGCGCCAGCAGCTTGGCCGCCCGGGCCCGAGAAGCTTTCTTT. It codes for CASSLAARAREAFF.

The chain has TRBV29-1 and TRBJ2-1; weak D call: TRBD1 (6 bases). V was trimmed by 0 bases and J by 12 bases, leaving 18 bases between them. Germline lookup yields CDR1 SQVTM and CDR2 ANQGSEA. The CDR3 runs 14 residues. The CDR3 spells CSVEDPGHAIGQFF. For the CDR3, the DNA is TGCAGCGTTGAAGACCCGGGACACGCCATCGGGCAGTTCTTC.

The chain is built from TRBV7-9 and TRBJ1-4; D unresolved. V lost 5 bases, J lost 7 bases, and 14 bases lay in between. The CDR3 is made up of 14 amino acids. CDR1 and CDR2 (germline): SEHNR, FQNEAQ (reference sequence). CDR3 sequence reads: CASSPEVDSEKLFF. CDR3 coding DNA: TGTGCCAGCAGCCCCGAGGTTGATAGTGAAAAACTGTTTTTT.